The T cell receptor beta chain under discussion was sequenced for a study of cytomegalovirus exposure and HLA in healthy donors. Study-level information: Most donors, more than 80% of 398 genotyped, fell in the Caucasian-associated ancestry cluster.

General study findings and limits: Among the most significant clusters, several appeared linked to common viral pathogens in a later analysis. Fewer than 200 TCR beta chains were listed as cytomegalovirus-associated.

It was with 60 Vbeta and 13 Jbeta primers that the PCR ran. The data were produced by immunoSEQ multiplex PCR, yet TCRdb's version contains in-frame clones alone and is incomplete. The sample holds about 160,000 clones, approximately 83% seen once. This clone occurred once. The target antigen is unknown. Looked up from germline, CDR1 is MNHNS and CDR2 is SASEGT. Trimming pared 6 bases from V and 6 bases from J, leaving 12 bases between. CDR3 length: 12 residues. The sequence was collected from a boy between 2 and 10 years old in good health and CMV-seronegative. The chain employs TRBV6-1 and TRBJ2-7, with D possibly being TRBD1 (6 bases). Material: PBMCs. The CDR3 is CASSLQGAEQYF. Here the CDR3 DNA reads TGTGCCAGCAGCCTACAGGGTGCCGAGCAGTACTTC.